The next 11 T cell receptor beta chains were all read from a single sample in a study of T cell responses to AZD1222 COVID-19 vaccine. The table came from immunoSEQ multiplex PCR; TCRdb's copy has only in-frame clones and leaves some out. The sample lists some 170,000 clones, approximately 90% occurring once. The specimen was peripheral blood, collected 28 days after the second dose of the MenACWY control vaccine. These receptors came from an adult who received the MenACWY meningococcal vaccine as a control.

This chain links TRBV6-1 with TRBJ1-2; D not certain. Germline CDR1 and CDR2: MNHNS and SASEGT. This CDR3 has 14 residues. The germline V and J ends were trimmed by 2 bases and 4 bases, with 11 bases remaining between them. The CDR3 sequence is CASSELAIGYGYTF. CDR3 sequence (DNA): TGTGCCAGCAGTGAATTGGCGATAGGCTATGGCTACACCTTC.

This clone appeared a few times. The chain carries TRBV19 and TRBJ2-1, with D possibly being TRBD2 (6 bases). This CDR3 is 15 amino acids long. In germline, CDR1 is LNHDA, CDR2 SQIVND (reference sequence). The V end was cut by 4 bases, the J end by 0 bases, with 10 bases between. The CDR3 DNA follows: TGTGCCAGTAGTAAAGCGGGCAGCTCCTACAATGAGCAGTTCTTC. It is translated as CASSKAGSSYNEQFF.

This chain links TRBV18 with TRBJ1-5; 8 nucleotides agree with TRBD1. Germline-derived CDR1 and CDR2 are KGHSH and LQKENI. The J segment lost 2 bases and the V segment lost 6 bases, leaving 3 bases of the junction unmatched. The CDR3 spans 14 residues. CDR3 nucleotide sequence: TGTGCCAGCTCCGAGACAGGGGGCAATCAGCCCCAGCATTTT. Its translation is CASSETGGNQPQHF.

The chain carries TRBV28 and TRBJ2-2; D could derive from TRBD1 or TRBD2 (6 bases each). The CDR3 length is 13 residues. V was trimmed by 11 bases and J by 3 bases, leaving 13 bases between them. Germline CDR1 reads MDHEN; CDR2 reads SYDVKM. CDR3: CAGGQGDTGELFF. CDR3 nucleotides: TGTGCCGGGGGGCAGGGAGACACCGGGGAGCTGTTTTTT.

CDR3 protein: CAWSSDRATEAFF. The CDR3 region has the DNA TGTGCCTGGAGTAGTGATAGGGCCACTGAAGCTTTCTTT. V usage is TRBV30 and J usage is TRBJ1-1; D gene uncertain. The CDR3 extends over 13 amino acids. Trimming shortened V by 2 bases and J by 4 bases, and 11 bases separated the two germline ends. Per germline, CDR1 GTSNPN and CDR2 SVGIG (reference sequence).

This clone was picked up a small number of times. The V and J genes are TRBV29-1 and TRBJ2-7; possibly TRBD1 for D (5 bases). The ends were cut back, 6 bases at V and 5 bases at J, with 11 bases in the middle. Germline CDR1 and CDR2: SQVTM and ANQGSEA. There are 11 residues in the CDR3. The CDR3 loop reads CSVGQGHEQYF. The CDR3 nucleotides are TGCAGCGTGGGTCAGGGCCACGAGCAGTACTTC.

CDR3 residues: CAWIGYLGYTEAFF. As DNA, the CDR3 is TGTGCCTGGATAGGGTACTTAGGATACACTGAAGCTTTCTTT. V gene TRBV30 combines with J gene TRBJ1-1; D unclear. Trimming took off 4 bases at V and 3 bases at J, with 15 bases between the two ends. The germline V gene encodes CDR1 GTSNPN and CDR2 SVGIG (reference sequence). The CDR3 sequence is 14 residues long.

The CDR3 DNA is TGTGCCAGCAGCTTGGGAGGGGTAACCGGGGAGCTGTTTTTT. Amino acids: CASSLGGVTGELFF. V gene TRBV5-4 combines with J gene TRBJ2-2, with D perhaps being TRBD1 or TRBD2 (5 bases each). The germline V gene encodes CDR1 SGHNT and CDR2 YYREEE (reference sequence). CDR3 length equals 14 residues. Trimming removed 0 bases at V and 5 bases at J, with 8 bases between.

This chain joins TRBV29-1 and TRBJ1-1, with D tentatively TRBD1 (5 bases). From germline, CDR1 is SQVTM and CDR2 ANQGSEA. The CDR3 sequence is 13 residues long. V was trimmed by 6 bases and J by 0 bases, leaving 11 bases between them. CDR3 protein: CSVRQILNTEAFF. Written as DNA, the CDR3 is TGCAGCGTCCGACAGATCTTGAACACTGAAGCTTTCTTT.

Here the CDR3 reads CASSQRELSYEQYF. In DNA, the CDR3 is TGTGCCAGCAGCCAAAGGGAGCTCTCCTACGAGCAGTACTTC. The J gene is TRBJ2-7, the V gene TRBV4-2, with TRBD2 as a possible D gene (5 bases). Looked up from germline, CDR1 is LGHNA and CDR2 is YNFKEQ. The CDR3 extends over 14 amino acids. V dropped 2 bases and J dropped 0 bases, with 8 bases sitting between them.

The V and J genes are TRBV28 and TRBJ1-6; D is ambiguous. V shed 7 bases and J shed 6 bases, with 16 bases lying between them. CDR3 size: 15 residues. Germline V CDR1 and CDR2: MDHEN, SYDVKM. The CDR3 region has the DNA TGTGCCAGCAATCTAGGAGGTTATGGTAATTCACCCCTCCACTTT. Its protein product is CASNLGGYGNSPLHF.